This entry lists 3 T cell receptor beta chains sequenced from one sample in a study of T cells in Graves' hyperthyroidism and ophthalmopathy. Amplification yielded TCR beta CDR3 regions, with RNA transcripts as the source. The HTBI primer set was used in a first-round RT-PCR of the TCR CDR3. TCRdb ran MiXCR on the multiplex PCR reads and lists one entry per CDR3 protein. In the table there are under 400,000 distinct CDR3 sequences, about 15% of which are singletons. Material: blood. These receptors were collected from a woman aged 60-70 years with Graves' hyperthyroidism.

The CDR3 nucleotides read TGCAGCGTGCAGACAGGGCTGGGCACTGAAGCTTTCTTT. This sequence encodes CSVQTGLGTEAFF. V usage is TRBV29-1 and J usage is TRBJ1-1; 7 bases line up with TRBD1. Germline trimming cut 6 bases from V and 4 bases from J; bases unmatched to any gene: 8. The CDR3 spans 13 residues. From germline, CDR1 is SQVTM and CDR2 ANQGSEA.

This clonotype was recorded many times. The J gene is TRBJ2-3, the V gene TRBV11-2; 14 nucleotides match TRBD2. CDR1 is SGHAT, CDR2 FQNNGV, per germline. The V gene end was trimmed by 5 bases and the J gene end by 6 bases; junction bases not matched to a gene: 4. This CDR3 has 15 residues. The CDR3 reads CASSPGTSGSDTQYF. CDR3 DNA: TGTGCCAGCAGCCCTGGGACTAGCGGGAGTGATACGCAGTATTTT.

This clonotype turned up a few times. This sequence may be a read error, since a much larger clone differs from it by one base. CDR3 sequence (DNA): TGTGCCAGCAATGGGTCTTCGCTCCGGACCGGGGAGCTGTTTTTT. This sequence encodes CASNGSSLRTGELFF. This rearrangement joins TRBV2 to TRBJ2-2, with D hard to call. Per the germline V gene, CDR1 is SNHLY and CDR2 is FYNNEI. Trimming pared 7 bases from V and 5 bases from J, leaving 17 bases between. The CDR3 contains 15 residues.